Listed here are 16 T cell receptor beta chains from one sample, sequenced in a study of Graves' ophthalmopathy and Graves' hyperthyroidism. Amplified material comprised TCR beta CDR3 regions derived from RNA transcripts. The library came from an HTBI-primed first-round RT-PCR and a second-round multiplex PCR. From the multiplex PCR reads, TCRdb called clonotypes with MiXCR, one entry per CDR3 protein. The data hold about 400,000 distinct CDR3 sequences, with over 15% observed a single time. Sequencing was done on a sample of peripheral blood. The source is a young woman with stable Graves' hyperthyroidism.

The sample holds many counts of this clonotype. This chain links TRBV9 with TRBJ2-2, with 7 bases fitting TRBD2. With V trimmed by 2 bases and J by 9 bases, 10 bases remained unmatched. Germline V gene lookup returns CDR1 SGDLS and CDR2 YYNGEE. This CDR3 has 15 amino acids. The CDR3 bases are TGTGCCAGCAGCGTGGGAGGGATAGGGTCGAGGGAGCTGTTTTTT. Protein sequence: CASSVGGIGSRELFF.

This clonotype was seen at least ten times. The gene calls are TRBV12-3 or TRBV12-4 and TRBJ1-2; D is unclear. The CDR3 contains 14 residues. Trimming took off 6 bases at V and 0 bases at J, with 11 bases between the two ends. CDR3: CASSLSISNYGYTF. CDR3 nucleotides: TGTGCCAGCAGCCTTTCCATCTCTAACTATGGCTACACCTTC.

This clonotype was seen at least ten times. The chain uses TRBV6-1 and TRBJ1-6; a possible D gene is TRBD1 (5 bases). Deletions cut 9 bases from V and 5 bases from J, with 11 bases between. The CDR3 has 13 residues. Germline V CDR1 and CDR2: MNHNS, SASEGT. The CDR3 here is CASADSHNSPLHF. In DNA, the CDR3 is TGTGCCAGTGCCGACAGCCATAATTCACCCCTCCACTTT.

This clonotype has at least ten counts. The genes are TRBV12-3 or TRBV12-4 and TRBJ1-1; no clear D. V shed 5 bases and J shed 2 bases, with 15 bases lying between them. The CDR3 consists of 15 residues. The chain's CDR3 is CASSPGETVNTEAFF. The CDR3 bases are TGTGCCAGCAGTCCCGGGGAGACGGTTAACACTGAAGCTTTCTTT.

This rearrangement joins TRBV29-1 to TRBJ2-7, with TRBD2 matching 8 bases. The CDR3 consists of 16 residues. V lost 1 base, J lost 0 bases, and 8 bases stayed unmatched. Germline V gene lookup returns CDR1 SQVTM and CDR2 ANQGSEA. CDR3 coding DNA: TGCAGCGTTGAAGGGATAGGGCGGGGGGACTCCTACGAGCAGTACTTC. It codes for CSVEGIGRGDSYEQYF.

Only a few counts were recorded for this clonotype. The rearrangement uses TRBV18 and TRBJ2-7; 8 bases fit TRBD1. V lost 6 bases, J lost 4 bases, and 5 bases stayed unmatched. CDR3 size: 13 residues. Germline V gene data show CDR1 as KGHSH and CDR2 as LQKENI. The CDR3 here is CASSRTGKYEQYF. The CDR3 coding sequence is TGTGCCAGCTCGAGGACAGGGAAATACGAGCAGTACTTC.

This clonotype was found many times. Written as DNA, the CDR3 is TGTGCCAGCAGCGTAGGAACTAAAGAGACCCAGTACTTC. Translated, it gives CASSVGTKETQYF. J is TRBJ2-5 and V is TRBV9; D not certain. Germline loops: CDR1 SGDLS, CDR2 YYNGEE. V was cut by 0 bases and J by 3 bases, with 6 bases left in between. The CDR3 is 13 amino acids.

This chain links TRBV3-1 with TRBJ2-7; tentatively, D is TRBD1 (5 bases). The CDR3 loop spans 16 amino acids. Germline lookup yields CDR1 LGHDT and CDR2 YNNKEL (reference sequence). V gave up 2 bases and J gave up 3 bases, with 17 bases separating them. For the CDR3, the DNA is TGTGCCAGCAGCCAATTACGAATTGACAGCTACTACGAGCAGTACTTC. It yields the protein CASSQLRIDSYYEQYF.

This clonotype was counted between two and nine times. The rearrangement uses TRBV29-1 and TRBJ1-2, with D tentatively TRBD1 (6 bases). CDR1 SQVTM and CDR2 ANQGSEA come from the germline V gene. This CDR3 is 12 amino acids long. Trimming cost V 4 bases and J 6 bases, with 12 bases left between them. CDR3 sequence (DNA): TGCAGCGTTGTCCCGGGGGCGGATGGCTACACCTTC. Translating it yields CSVVPGADGYTF.

This clonotype was counted ten times or more. V usage is TRBV9 and J usage is TRBJ1-2; D might be TRBD1 (6 bases). CDR1 and CDR2 from the germline V gene are SGDLS and YYNGEE. Trimming cost V 2 bases and J 8 bases, with 16 bases left between them. The CDR3 is made up of 14 amino acids. The CDR3 DNA follows: TGTGCCAGCAGCGTTGGGTGGGGGCCGGGAGGCTACACCTTC. As protein: CASSVGWGPGGYTF.

This clonotype was recorded at least ten times. This rearrangement joins TRBV20-1 to TRBJ2-7; D is perhaps TRBD2 (5 bases). CDR1 is DFQATT and CDR2 is SNEGSKA in the germline V gene (reference sequence). The CDR3 has 12 amino acids. V was trimmed by 7 bases and J by 3 bases, leaving 13 bases between them. As DNA, the CDR3 is TGCAGTGTCATGAGGGAAAGCTACGAGCAGTACTTC. Protein product: CSVMRESYEQYF.

The chain joins TRBV11-2 to TRBJ2-6; D possibly matches TRBD1 or TRBD2 (5 bases each). This CDR3 spans 16 amino acids. V lost 5 bases to trimming and J lost 0 bases, with 11 bases between them. The germline CDR1 and CDR2 sequences are SGHAT and FQNNGV. CDR3: CASSRDQLSGANVLTF. The CDR3 bases are TGTGCCAGCAGCCGGGACCAACTCTCTGGGGCCAACGTCCTGACTTTC.

This clonotype has ten or more counts. The genes are TRBV6-5 and TRBJ1-2; a possible D gene is TRBD1 (5 bases). The CDR3 is 13 amino acids. Trimming removed 6 bases at V and 4 bases at J, with 12 bases between. The germline gives CDR1 MNHEY, CDR2 SVGAGI. This chain's CDR3 is CASRRDSSYGYTF. The CDR3 DNA reads as TGTGCCAGCAGGCGGGACTCCAGCTATGGCTACACCTTC.

Comment on this clonotype: A much larger clone lies a single base off, so this may be a read error. This rearrangement joins TRBV11-3 to TRBJ2-5, with D possibly being TRBD1 or TRBD2 (5 bases each). V lost 2 bases, J lost 4 bases, and 8 bases lay in between. Germline CDR1 reads SGHNT; CDR2 reads YENEEA. The CDR3 covers 13 residues. CDR3 loop: CASSLWGSETQYF. The CDR3 DNA sequence: TGTGCCAGCAGCTTATGGGGGTCAGAGACCCAGTACTTC.

This clonotype was seen many times. The chain is built from TRBV2 and TRBJ1-2; D remains unclear. Germline V gene data show CDR1 as SNHLY and CDR2 as FYNNEI. Trimming took 7 bases from V and 6 from J, leaving 6 bases between them. The CDR3 sequence is 10 residues long. CDR3: CASKRDGYTF. The CDR3 DNA sequence: TGTGCCAGCAAACGGGATGGCTACACCTTC.

The sample holds many counts of this clonotype. This chain joins TRBV20-1 and TRBJ2-7, with TRBD2 matching over 11 bases. The junction had 9 bases not matched to a gene; V was cut back by 6 bases and J by 2 bases. Germline V gives CDR1 DFQATT, CDR2 SNEGSKA (reference sequence). The CDR3 length is 15 residues. The CDR3 sequence is CSATDPTSGAYEQYF. CDR3 nucleotide sequence: TGCAGTGCCACAGACCCGACTAGCGGGGCCTACGAGCAGTACTTC.